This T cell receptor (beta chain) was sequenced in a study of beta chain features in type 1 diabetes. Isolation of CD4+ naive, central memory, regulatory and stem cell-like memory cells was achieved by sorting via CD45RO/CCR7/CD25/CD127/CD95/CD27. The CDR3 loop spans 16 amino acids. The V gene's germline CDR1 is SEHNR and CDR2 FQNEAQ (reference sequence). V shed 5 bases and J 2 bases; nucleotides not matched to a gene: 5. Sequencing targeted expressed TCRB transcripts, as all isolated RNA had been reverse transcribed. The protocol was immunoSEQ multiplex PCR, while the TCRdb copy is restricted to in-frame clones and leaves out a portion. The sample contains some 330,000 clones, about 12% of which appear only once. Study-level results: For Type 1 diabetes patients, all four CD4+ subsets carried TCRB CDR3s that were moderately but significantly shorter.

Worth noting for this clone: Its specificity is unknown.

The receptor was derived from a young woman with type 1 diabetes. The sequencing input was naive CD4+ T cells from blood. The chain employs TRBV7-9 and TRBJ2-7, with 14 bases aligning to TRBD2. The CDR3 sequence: CASSPTSGRVTYEQYF. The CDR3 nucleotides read TGTGCCAGCAGCCCGACTAGCGGGAGGGTAACCTACGAGCAGTACTTC.